This T cell receptor beta chain is drawn from a study of radiotherapy plus CTLA-4 blockade in lung cancer (dated by TCRdb to the late 2010s). General notes on the study: Objective responses were observed in more than 15% of enrolled patients, and disease control was achieved in around 28%. What the work shows at the level of the full study, not this receptor alone: The strongest predictors of response, as reported, were early dynamic changes in blood T cell clones along with a rise in serum interferon-beta after radiation. TCR clones derived from tumors expanded in peripheral blood after treatment with radiotherapy and ipilimumab.

For this clone: No cognate antigen has been identified for it. No per-base quality is available; no much larger clone lies one base away.

The study evaluated CTLA-4 blockade (ipilimumab) given together with focal radiation therapy in patients who had chemo-refractory metastatic non-small-cell lung cancer. Libraries came from the immunoSEQ multiplex PCR assay. TCRdb's version of the immuneACCESS table is confined to in-frame rearrangements and falls short of the full clone set. An unresolved V gene accounts for under half of the shortfall where checked; the remainder is of unknown origin. The sample yields tens of thousands of clones; approximately 66% were counted once. Of the sample, approximately 4% falls within the top ten clones. Specimen: peripheral blood, collected from a patient treated with radiotherapy plus ipilimumab. This TCR was recovered from a human donor with non-small cell lung cancer who had stable disease on radiotherapy plus ipilimumab.

Here the CDR3 is given as CASSLRRTYYGYTF. The DNA sequence is as follows: TGTGCCAGCAGCTTGAGGCGGACATACTATGGCTACACCTTC. The rearrangement joined TRBV5-6 to TRBJ1-2; TRBD1 could be the D gene, as 5 bases match. From its cysteine to its phenylalanine, the CDR3 spans 14 amino acids. CDR3 DNA is the only sequence kept; it has 42 bases, read in frame from the first base. CDR1 and CDR2, looked up from the germline V gene, are SGHDT and YYEEEE. V is pared back by 1 base and J by 3 bases, with 10 bases lying between the germline termini. The entire variable domain, with the stretches around the CDR3 drawn from the reference TRBV5-6 and TRBJ1-2 proteins, is DAGVTQSPTHLIKTRGQQVTLRCSPKSGHDTVSWYQQALGQGPQFIFQYYEEEERQRGNFPDRFSGHQFPNYSSELNVNALLLGDSALYLCASSLRRTYYGYTFGSGTRLTVV.